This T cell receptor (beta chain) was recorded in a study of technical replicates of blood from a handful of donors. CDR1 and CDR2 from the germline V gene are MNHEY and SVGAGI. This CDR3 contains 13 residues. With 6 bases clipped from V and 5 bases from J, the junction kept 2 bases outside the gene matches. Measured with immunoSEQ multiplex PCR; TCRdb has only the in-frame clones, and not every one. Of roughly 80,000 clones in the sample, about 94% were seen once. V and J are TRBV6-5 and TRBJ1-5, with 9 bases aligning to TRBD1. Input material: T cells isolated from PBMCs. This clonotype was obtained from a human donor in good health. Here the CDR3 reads CASRRTGDQPQHF. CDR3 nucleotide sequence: TGTGCCAGCAGGCGGACAGGGGATCAGCCCCAGCATTTT.